This entry concerns a single T cell receptor (beta chain). Its antigen is undetermined. Germline V lookup: CDR1 KGHDR, CDR2 SFDVKD. Trimming cost V 5 bases and J 8 bases, with 14 bases left between them. There are 13 residues in the CDR3. This sample is part of a study of T cell responses to AZD1222 COVID-19 vaccine. Looking at the study overall: It was second doses at about 4 or about 12 weeks that were pooled.

Regarding the study as a whole: Females outnumbered males among donors, who were mostly white British; clonal diversity was possibly underestimated. Of spike-specific TCRs, nearly half reportedly target regions left unmutated in variants.

Sequencing was performed with immunoSEQ multiplex PCR; in TCRdb, only in-frame clones are kept and a portion is missing. The data show tens of thousands of clones, approximately 90% seen once. The TCR originated in an adult in good health. Sample: peripheral blood, taken on day 0 of AZD1222 vaccination. The chain couples TRBV24-1 to TRBJ1-1, with a weak D call TRBD1 (5 bases). CDR3 sequence (DNA): TGTGCCACCAGTGTAGGCAGGGACGGGGAAGCTTTCTTT. It yields the protein CATSVGRDGEAFF.